The 15 T cell receptor beta chains below were found in one sample sequenced in a study of tumor-infiltrating lymphocytes in localized non-small cell lung cancer. Here immunoSEQ multiplex PCR was the method, and the copy in TCRdb shows in-frame clones only, minus some. This sample has more than 3,500 clones, with roughly 58% found just once. The sample was uninvolved lung tissue not adjacent to the tumor. The receptors were gathered from a human donor with non-small cell lung cancer.

The rearrangement links TRBV9 to TRBJ1-6; 10 nucleotides align to TRBD1. Germline V CDR1 and CDR2: SGDLS, YYNGEE. Losses at the gene ends were 0 bases for V and 8 bases for J; bases not matched to a gene: 2. The CDR3 loop spans 15 amino acids. CDR3 residues: CASSVVGTGDSPLHF. The CDR3 DNA is TGTGCCAGCAGCGTAGTGGGGACAGGGGATTCACCCCTCCACTTT.

The chain couples TRBV5-8 to TRBJ2-7; 9 bases map to TRBD2. There are 15 residues in the CDR3. V lost 0 bases, J lost 1 base, and 2 bases stayed unmatched. Per the germline V gene, CDR1 is SGHTS and CDR2 is YDEGEE. For the CDR3, the DNA is TGTGCCAGCAGCTTGGGCGGGGGGGCTTCCTACGAGCAGTACTTC. Protein product: CASSLGGGASYEQYF. Combining the CDR3 with reference TRBV5-8 and TRBJ2-7 gives the whole variable domain EAGVTQSPTHLIKTRGQQATLRCSPISGHTSVYWYQQALGLGLQFLLWYDEGEERNRGNFPPRFSGRQFPNYSSELNVNALELEDSALYLCASSLGGGASYEQYFGPGTRLTVT.

The gene calls are TRBV4-1 and TRBJ1-3; maybe TRBD1 (5 bases). The CDR3 sequence is 13 residues long. V lost 5 bases and J 5 bases, leaving 10 bases between the germline ends. Germline loops: CDR1 MGHRA, CDR2 YSYEKL. The CDR3 nucleotides read TGCGCCAGCAGCACCCGACAGAGAAACACCATATATTTT. This translates into CASSTRQRNTIYF.

The V gene is TRBV5-6, the J gene TRBJ1-6, with D maybe TRBD1 (6 bases). The CDR3 contains 14 residues. Per the germline V gene, CDR1 is SGHDT and CDR2 is YYEEEE. V shed 0 bases and J shed 7 bases, with 8 bases lying between them. The CDR3 sequence: CASSLGRGNSPLHF. CDR3 DNA: TGTGCCAGCAGCTTGGGGAGGGGGAATTCACCCCTCCACTTT. Variable domain in full (rest from reference TRBV5-6 and TRBJ1-6): DAGVTQSPTHLIKTRGQQVTLRCSPKSGHDTVSWYQQALGQGPQFIFQYYEEEERQRGNFPDRFSGHQFPNYSSELNVNALLLGDSALYLCASSLGRGNSPLHFGNGTRLTVT.

The chain uses TRBV7-2 and TRBJ2-7, with D perhaps TRBD1 (6 bases). The germline V gene has CDR1 SGHTA and CDR2 FQGNSA. CDR3 length: 15 residues. The V and J ends lost 5 bases and 7 bases respectively, with 21 bases between them. In nucleotides, the CDR3 is TGTGCCAGCAGCCCGGACGGACAGCCCAAGCGGGAGCAGTACTTC. This sequence encodes CASSPDGQPKREQYF.

The chain employs TRBV5-8 and TRBJ2-3, with 9 bases identical to TRBD2. The trim removed 4 bases at V and 2 bases at J, leaving 8 bases unmatched. In germline, CDR1 is SGHTS, CDR2 YDEGEE. The CDR3 contains 16 residues. The chain's CDR3 is CASSQDRGGATDTQYF. CDR3 nucleotides: TGTGCCAGCAGCCAAGATCGCGGGGGGGCCACAGATACGCAGTATTTT.

The V gene is TRBV11-3, the J gene TRBJ2-1; D perhaps matches TRBD2 (5 bases). From germline, CDR1 is SGHNT and CDR2 YENEEA. The CDR3 consists of 13 residues. V lost 5 bases and J lost 5, with 10 bases in between. The CDR3 sequence: CASSLTIDNEQFF. CDR3 sequence (DNA): TGTGCCAGCAGCCTGACTATCGACAATGAGCAGTTCTTC.

The rearrangement joins TRBV15 to TRBJ1-1, with a possible D match to TRBD1 (6 bases). Between the trimmed V and J ends, which lost 5 bases and 7 bases, there was a span of 14 bases. Per germline, CDR1 LNHNV and CDR2 YYDKDF (reference sequence). The CDR3 has 13 residues. CDR3 amino acids: CATSPGGQSEAFF. The CDR3 DNA follows: TGTGCCACCAGCCCGGGGGGCCAGAGTGAAGCTTTCTTT.

This clone ranks as medium-sized. The chain uses TRBV9 and TRBJ1-1, with unresolved D. Germline V lookup: CDR1 SGDLS, CDR2 YYNGEE. The CDR3 totals 13 residues. With 1 base removed from V and 0 bases from J, the gap between germline ends came to 4 bases. The CDR3 DNA reads TGTGCCAGCAGCGTACACGTGAACACTGAAGCTTTCTTT. This encodes CASSVHVNTEAFF. Full variable domain (rest looked up from reference TRBV9 and TRBJ1-1): DSGVTQTPKHLITATGQRVTLRCSPRSGDLSVYWYQQSLDQGLQFLIQYYNGEERAKGNILERFSAQQFPDLHSELNLSSLELGDSALYFCASSVHVNTEAFFGQGTRLTVV.

The V call is TRBV6-4, the J call TRBJ2-1; D gene ambiguous. CDR1 is MRHNA, CDR2 SNTAGT, per germline. This CDR3 comprises 13 residues. Deletions cut 1 base from V and 10 bases from J, with 11 bases between. The CDR3: CASSDWVGNEQFF. CDR3 nucleotides: TGTGCCAGCAGTGACTGGGTAGGGAACGAGCAGTTCTTC.

The CDR3 is CASSQEGRNAYNEQFF. The CDR3 bases are TGCGCCAGCAGCCAAGAGGGCCGGAATGCCTACAATGAGCAGTTCTTC. This chain joins TRBV4-1 and TRBJ2-1; D gene uncertain. Germline lookup yields CDR1 MGHRA and CDR2 YSYEKL. Trimming left V 0 bases short and J 2 bases short, with 11 bases between. The CDR3 consists of 16 residues.

The chain recombines TRBV19 with TRBJ1-1; weak D call: TRBD1 (6 bases). V was shortened by 3 bases and J by 0 bases, with 11 bases between the two germline ends. This CDR3 spans 15 amino acids. The V gene's germline CDR1 is LNHDA and CDR2 SQIVND (reference sequence). In DNA, the CDR3 is TGTGCCAGTAGTATCCGGACAGTCATGAACACTGAAGCTTTCTTT. It encodes CASSIRTVMNTEAFF.

V is TRBV27 and J is TRBJ1-1, with 10 bases that match TRBD1. CDR1 and CDR2 (germline): MNHEY, SMNVEV (reference sequence). V shed 4 bases and J 5 bases; nucleotides not matched to a gene: 1. This CDR3 is built from 13 residues. The CDR3 region is CASSSGQGTEAFF. The CDR3 nucleotides are TGTGCCAGCAGTTCGGGACAGGGGACTGAAGCTTTCTTT.

This clone has more than one count but fewer than ten. The chain uses TRBV11-3 and TRBJ1-1; D gene unclear. Germline assignment: CDR1 SGHNT and CDR2 YENEEA. The V end lost 0 bases, the J end lost 4 bases, and 6 bases lay between the germline ends. The CDR3 covers 13 residues. The CDR3 region is CASSLEERTEAFF. The CDR3 bases are TGTGCCAGCAGCTTAGAGGAGCGCACTGAAGCTTTCTTT.

Judged by abundance, this clone is medium-sized. The chain employs TRBV10-3 and TRBJ1-1; D remains ambiguous. Trimming left V 4 bases short and J 3 bases short, with 15 bases between. Germline CDR1 ENHRY, CDR2 SYGVKD. The CDR3 extends over 15 amino acids. CDR3 in DNA: TGTGCCATCAGTGGCGTGACGGGAGAGGACACTGAAGCTTTCTTT. Amino acids: CAISGVTGEDTEAFF.